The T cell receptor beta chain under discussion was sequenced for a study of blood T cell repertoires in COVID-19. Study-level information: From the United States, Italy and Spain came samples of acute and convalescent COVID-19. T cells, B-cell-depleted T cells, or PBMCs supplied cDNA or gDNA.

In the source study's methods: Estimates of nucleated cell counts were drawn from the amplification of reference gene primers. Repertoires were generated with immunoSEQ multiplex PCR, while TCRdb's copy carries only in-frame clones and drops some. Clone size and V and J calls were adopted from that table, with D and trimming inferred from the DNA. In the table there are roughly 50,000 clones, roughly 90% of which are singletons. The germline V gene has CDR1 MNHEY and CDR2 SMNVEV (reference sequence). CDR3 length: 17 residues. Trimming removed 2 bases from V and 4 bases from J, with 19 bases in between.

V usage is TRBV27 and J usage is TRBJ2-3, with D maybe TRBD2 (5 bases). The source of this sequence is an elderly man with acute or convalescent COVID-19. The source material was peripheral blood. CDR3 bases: TGTGCCAGCAGTTTAACCCCAGCCCAACCTAGCCCAGATACGCAGTATTTT. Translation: CASSLTPAQPSPDTQYF.